This record looks at one T cell receptor beta chain sequence and its context. The data are from a study of blood T cell repertoires in COVID-19. Study overall: Both acute and convalescent COVID-19 samples were obtained from the United States, Italy and Spain.

The participants were between about 18 and 90 years old and came from 24 US areas. V was shortened by 0 bases and J by 10 bases, with 13 bases between the two germline ends. The CDR3 spans 14 residues. Germline V gene data show CDR1 as SGHDN and CDR2 as FVKESK. Repertoires were generated with immunoSEQ multiplex PCR, while TCRdb's copy carries only in-frame clones and drops some. The sample has about 140,000 clones, about four fifths seen once. The sequence was obtained from a woman younger than 30 who had been exposed to COVID-19. Sequenced material: PBMCs or T cells enriched from blood (not recorded which). The V call is TRBV14, the J call TRBJ2-1; D is perhaps TRBD2 (6 bases). The CDR3 DNA is TGTGCCAGCAGCCAAGATTTAGCGGCAAGGGAGCAGTTCTTC. Translation gives CASSQDLAAREQFF.